This entry lists 31 T cell receptor beta chains sequenced from one sample in a study of cytomegalovirus exposure and HLA in healthy donors. 60 Vbeta and 13 Jbeta primers were used in PCR. Assay: immunoSEQ multiplex PCR; the TCRdb copy retains only in-frame clones and omits some. The table includes more than 100,000 clones, approximately 78% detected once. Sequencing was carried out using PBMCs. The receptors were sampled from a middle-aged woman in good health and CMV-seropositive.

V is TRBV5-1 and J is TRBJ1-1; a possible D gene is TRBD1 (5 bases). Deletions cut 0 bases from V and 8 bases from J, with 8 bases between. Germline CDR1 reads SGHRS; CDR2 reads YFSETQ. The CDR3 is made up of 12 amino acids. Here the CDR3 reads CASSLDQGEAFF. CDR3 nucleotide sequence: TGCGCCAGCAGCTTGGATCAGGGAGAAGCTTTCTTT.

V and J are TRBV7-8 and TRBJ1-1; 8 nucleotides align to TRBD1. With 3 bases clipped from V and 4 bases from J, the junction kept 4 bases outside the gene matches. The CDR3 extends over 14 amino acids. Germline V lookup: CDR1 SGHVS, CDR2 FQNEAQ. As DNA, the CDR3 is TGTGCCAGCAGCTTGACAGGGGCGGGCACTGAAGCTTTCTTT. Translating it yields CASSLTGAGTEAFF.

This clone came up a few times. J is TRBJ1-1 and V is TRBV11-2; maybe TRBD1 (5 bases). V was cut by 6 bases and J by 3 bases, with 8 bases left in between. The CDR3 runs 12 residues. Germline assignment: CDR1 SGHAT and CDR2 FQNNGV. CDR3 DNA: TGTGCCAGCAGGGGGCTAGACACTGAAGCTTTCTTT. Residues: CASRGLDTEAFF.

The chain uses TRBV5-4 and TRBJ2-5, with 14 bases aligning to TRBD2. V lost 4 bases to trimming and J lost 5 bases; unmatched junction nucleotides: 7. Germline V gene data show CDR1 as SGHNT and CDR2 as YYREEE (reference sequence). The CDR3 covers 16 residues. For the CDR3, the DNA is TGTGCCAGCAGCCTTAGGACTAGCGGGGGGTTGGAGACCCAGTACTTC. As protein: CASSLRTSGGLETQYF. The entire variable domain, with the rest obtained from reference TRBV5-4 and TRBJ2-5, is as follows: ETGVTQSPTHLIKTRGQQVTLRCSSQSGHNTVSWYQQALGQGPQFIFQYYREEENGRGNFPPRFSGLQFPNYSSELNVNALELDDSALYLCASSLRTSGGLETQYFGPGTRLLVL.

The chain carries TRBV7-2 and TRBJ2-5, with a tentative D call TRBD2 (6 bases). The CDR3 has 14 residues. The V gene's germline CDR1 is SGHTA and CDR2 FQGNSA. Trimming removed 5 bases at V and 5 bases at J, with 15 bases between. In DNA, the CDR3 is TGTGCCAGCAGCACATTCAGGGCGGGGGAGACCCAGTACTTC. Translated, it gives CASSTFRAGETQYF. Using reference TRBV7-2 and TRBJ2-5 for the parts outside the CDR3, the full variable domain is GAGVSQSPSNKVTEKGKDVELRCDPISGHTALYWYRQSLGQGLEFLIYFQGNSAPDKSGLPSDRFSAERTGGSVSTLTIQRTQQEDSAVYLCASSTFRAGETQYFGPGTRLLVL.

DNA for the CDR3: TGTGCCAGCAGCGTAGCGGGTAGCGGGGGGGCGGATACGCAGTATTTT. This codes for CASSVAGSGGADTQYF. J is TRBJ2-3 and V is TRBV9; TRBD2 agrees at 11 bases. Germline V lookup: CDR1 SGDLS, CDR2 YYNGEE. The CDR3 extends over 16 amino acids. V lost 0 bases to trimming and J lost 6 bases; unmatched junction nucleotides: 6.

There are a few counts of this clone. The chain recombines TRBV7-6 with TRBJ1-1; D remains unclear. CDR3 length: 16 amino acids. V was trimmed by 2 bases and J by 3 bases, leaving 16 bases between them. Germline lookup yields CDR1 SGHVS and CDR2 FNYEAQ. The CDR3 bases are TGTGCCAGCAGCTTACATCCACAGATACAATACACTGAAGCTTTCTTT. Protein product: CASSLHPQIQYTEAFF. Filled out from reference TRBV7-6 and TRBJ1-1, the complete variable domain reads GAGVSQSPRYKVTKRGQDVALRCDPISGHVSLYWYRQALGQGPEFLTYFNYEAQQDKSGLPNDRFSAERPEGSISTLTIQRTEQRDSAMYRCASSLHPQIQYTEAFFGQGTRLTVV.

The chain links TRBV7-2 to TRBJ2-7; no clear D gene. Trimming cost V 1 base and J 3 bases, with 7 bases left between them. The germline gives CDR1 SGHTA, CDR2 FQGNSA. This CDR3 region has 13 residues. The CDR3: CASSLGAFYEQYF. For the CDR3, the DNA is TGTGCCAGCAGCTTAGGAGCCTTCTACGAGCAGTACTTC.

Concerning this clone: This same CDR3 is encoded by further DNA sequences in the sample. The CDR3 loop is CASSQVGETSEAFF. As DNA, the CDR3 is TGCGCCAGCAGCCAAGTCGGGGAAACTTCTGAAGCTTTCTTT. The V gene is TRBV4-1, the J gene TRBJ1-1; unclear D gene. Germline loops: CDR1 MGHRA, CDR2 YSYEKL. The V and J ends lost 1 base and 6 bases respectively, with 12 bases between them. This CDR3 region has 14 residues.

In its sample, this clone was seen a few times. The chain links TRBV29-1 to TRBJ1-1, with D tentatively TRBD1 (5 bases). V lost 2 bases to trimming and J lost 2 bases, with 12 bases between them. Germline V gene sequence: CDR1 SQVTM, CDR2 ANQGSEA. The CDR3 is made up of 14 amino acids. CDR3: CSVENPDRNTEAFF. As DNA, the CDR3 is TGCAGCGTTGAAAACCCTGACAGAAACACTGAAGCTTTCTTT.

This clone was seen more than once but under ten times. The CDR3 here is CASSLTAGLAQHF. The CDR3 DNA reads TGTGCCAGCAGCTTGACAGCGGGTTTGGCCCAGCATTTT. The chain carries TRBV7-2 and TRBJ1-5; the D gene is possibly TRBD1 (5 bases). This CDR3 region has 13 residues. Germline V lookup: CDR1 SGHTA, CDR2 FQGNSA. V lost 3 bases, J lost 11 bases, and 14 bases lay in between.

The count of this clone is one. The chain uses TRBV13 and TRBJ1-2; 8 bases are shared with TRBD1. This CDR3 contains 13 residues. Unmatched junction bases numbered 5, after V lost 5 bases and J lost 6 bases. Germline CDR1 is PRHDT and CDR2 is FYEKMQ (reference sequence). The CDR3 DNA is TGTGCCAGCAGCCCCGGACAGGGCCATGGCTACACCTTC. Its protein product is CASSPGQGHGYTF.

This chain uses TRBV5-1 with TRBJ1-4; D not resolved. Trimming shortened V by 2 bases and J by 8 bases, and 7 bases separated the two germline ends. This CDR3 region has 12 residues. From germline, CDR1 is SGHRS and CDR2 YFSETQ. Here the CDR3 DNA reads TGCGCCAGCAGCTTAAGAGGGGAAAAACTGTTTTTT. Translation gives CASSLRGEKLFF.

This clone was observed a handful of times. The V gene is TRBV4-3, the J gene TRBJ1-2, with a weak D call TRBD1 (5 bases). Trimming pared 4 bases from V and 4 bases from J, leaving 25 bases between. CDR3 length: 18 residues. Germline loops: CDR1 LGHNA, CDR2 YSLEER. The CDR3 protein is CASSLGNQGEGSSYGYTF. DNA for the CDR3: TGCGCCAGCAGCCTCGGGAACCAAGGGGAGGGGAGCTCCTATGGCTACACCTTC.

A few counts support this clone. In the same sample, other DNA sequences code for this CDR3. The genes are TRBV7-2 and TRBJ1-4; D perhaps matches TRBD1 (5 bases). Germline V gene lookup returns CDR1 SGHTA and CDR2 FQGNSA. The V gene lost 1 base and the J gene lost 4 bases, with 7 bases spanning the gap. There are 14 residues in the CDR3. The DNA of the CDR3 is TGTGCCAGCAGCTTAGGGCAGGGTAATGAAAAACTGTTTTTT. Translation: CASSLGQGNEKLFF. Complete variable domain (other parts from reference TRBV7-2 and TRBJ1-4): GAGVSQSPSNKVTEKGKDVELRCDPISGHTALYWYRQSLGQGLEFLIYFQGNSAPDKSGLPSDRFSAERTGGSVSTLTIQRTQQEDSAVYLCASSLGQGNEKLFFGSGTQLSVL.

This clone came up a few times. The chain carries TRBV28 and TRBJ1-1; the D is unclear. Germline values: CDR1 MDHEN, CDR2 SYDVKM. Trimming cost V 5 bases and J 5 bases, with 12 bases left between them. CDR3 length equals 13 residues. The CDR3 loop is CASSPDRVTEAFF. The CDR3 coding sequence is TGTGCCAGCAGTCCAGATCGGGTTACTGAAGCTTTCTTT.

This clone showed up just once. The rearrangement joins TRBV14 to TRBJ2-4, with 9 bases identical to TRBD2. This CDR3 is 15 amino acids long. The V gene's germline CDR1 is SGHDN and CDR2 FVKESK. The trim removed 4 bases at V and 12 bases at J, leaving 13 bases unmatched. CDR3 DNA sequence: TGTGCCAGCAGCCGAAGCGGGGGGCCCTCGCTTACTCAGTACTTC. It encodes CASSRSGGPSLTQYF.

V gene TRBV11-2 combines with J gene TRBJ2-5; 8 bases are a match to TRBD2. The CDR3 sequence is 16 residues long. Trimming took 5 bases from V and 3 from J; bases not matched to a gene: 11. Germline V gene sequence: CDR1 SGHAT, CDR2 FQNNGV. The CDR3 bases are TGTGCCAGCAGCCCTTTGAGGAAGCGGGGGAAAGAGACCCAGTACTTC. The encoded protein is CASSPLRKRGKETQYF.

About this clone itself: The sample holds other DNA sequences that translate to the same CDR3. This chain connects TRBV4-3 to TRBJ2-2; D is undetermined. This CDR3 spans 13 amino acids. Germline CDR1 LGHNA, CDR2 YSLEER. Trimming cost V 1 base and J 6 bases, with 6 bases left between them. CDR3 sequence: CASSQVSAGELFF. In DNA, the CDR3 is TGCGCCAGCAGCCAAGTTTCGGCCGGGGAGCTGTTTTTT.

The V call is TRBV11-2, the J call TRBJ1-1; 7 bases match TRBD1. Germline loops: CDR1 SGHAT, CDR2 FQNNGV. The CDR3 has 16 amino acids. The ends lost 1 base at V and 5 bases at J; junction bases unmatched: 10. The CDR3 sequence: CASSLVLPGGKTEAFF. The CDR3 nucleotides are TGTGCCAGCAGCTTAGTCCTCCCAGGGGGAAAGACTGAAGCTTTCTTT.

V is TRBV7-3 and J is TRBJ1-4; a weak D match, TRBD1 (5 bases). The CDR3 extends over 19 amino acids. Germline CDR1 is SGHTA and CDR2 is FQGTGA. V lost 2 bases to trimming and J lost 6 bases, with 25 bases between them. CDR3 in amino acids: CASSLQGSFSGSAHEKLFF. The CDR3 coding sequence is TGTGCCAGCAGCTTACAGGGTTCTTTTTCGGGTTCGGCTCATGAAAAACTGTTTTTT. Filled out from reference TRBV7-3 and TRBJ1-4, the complete variable domain reads GAGVSQTPSNKVTEKGKYVELRCDPISGHTALYWYRQSLGQGPEFLIYFQGTGAADDSGLPNDRFFAVRPEGSVSTLKIQRTERGDSAVYLCASSLQGSFSGSAHEKLFFGSGTQLSVL.

The V gene is TRBV6-5, the J gene TRBJ2-7; tentatively, D is TRBD1 (6 bases). This CDR3 has 14 residues. Germline V lookup: CDR1 MNHEY, CDR2 SVGAGI. Trimming pared 5 bases from V and 3 bases from J, leaving 14 bases between. CDR3 coding DNA: TGTGCCAGCAGTCCACCGGGACACGGCTACGAGCAGTACTTC. Its translation: CASSPPGHGYEQYF.

V gene TRBV2 combines with J gene TRBJ2-7, with 7 bases aligning to TRBD2. Trimming cost V 1 base and J 2 bases; bases outside gene matches: 5. The CDR3 is made up of 15 amino acids. In germline, CDR1 is SNHLY, CDR2 FYNNEI. The CDR3 is CASSEGGGGPYEQYF. CDR3 coding DNA: TGTGCCAGCAGTGAAGGGGGCGGGGGACCCTACGAGCAGTACTTC.

V is TRBV7-2 and J is TRBJ1-1; no definite D call. The V end was cut by 0 bases, the J end by 3 bases, with 5 bases between. The CDR3 has 13 amino acids. The germline V gene has CDR1 SGHTA and CDR2 FQGNSA. The CDR3 reads CASSLARHTEAFF. CDR3 sequence (DNA): TGTGCCAGCAGCTTAGCGAGGCACACTGAAGCTTTCTTT.

This chain connects TRBV4-2 to TRBJ2-6; D ambiguous. The CDR3 sequence is 16 residues long. CDR1 is LGHNA, CDR2 YNFKEQ, per germline. V was shortened by 1 base and J by 1 base, with 8 bases between the two germline ends. The CDR3 DNA sequence: TGTGCCAGCAGCCAAGCGTTCGGGTCTGGGGCCAACGTCCTGACTTTC. This translates into CASSQAFGSGANVLTF.

The V call is TRBV6-5, the J call TRBJ1-5; possible D gene TRBD1, 6 bases. The CDR3 length is 15 residues. The germline V gene has CDR1 MNHEY and CDR2 SVGAGI. Trimming stripped 5 bases from V and 4 bases from J, with 15 bases between. CDR3: CASSPGTGHNQPQHF. In DNA, the CDR3 is TGTGCCAGCAGTCCCGGGACGGGACATAATCAGCCCCAGCATTTT.

The chain employs TRBV5-1 and TRBJ1-4; 8 nucleotides match TRBD1. The length of the CDR3 is 14 residues. J lost 8 bases, V lost 0 bases, and 3 bases had no gene match. Germline V gene lookup returns CDR1 SGHRS and CDR2 YFSETQ. The CDR3 spells CASSLDTGGEKLFF. The CDR3 bases are TGCGCCAGCAGCTTGGATACAGGGGGAGAAAAACTGTTTTTT.

The chain joins TRBV4-1 to TRBJ2-5, with 11 bases lining up with TRBD2. V was clipped by 6 bases and J by 5 bases; unmatched bases: 5. Germline V gene lookup returns CDR1 MGHRA and CDR2 YSYEKL. This CDR3 has 14 amino acids. The CDR3 loop is CASSVAGGRETQYF. The CDR3 region has the DNA TGCGCCAGCAGTGTAGCGGGGGGGCGTGAGACCCAGTACTTC.

The chain employs TRBV7-3 and TRBJ2-1; 9 positions agree with TRBD1. Germline loops: CDR1 SGHTA, CDR2 FQGTGA. The CDR3 is 13 residues long. With 1 base clipped from V and 9 bases from J, the junction kept 1 base outside the gene matches. Here the CDR3 reads CASSLRTGAEQFF. The DNA of the CDR3 is TGTGCCAGCAGCTTAAGGACAGGGGCTGAGCAGTTCTTC.

The chain's CDR3 is CASSLGTTKNIQYF. The CDR3 nucleotides are TGTGCCAGCAGCTTAGGGACAACCAAAAACATTCAGTACTTC. The chain recombines TRBV7-2 with TRBJ2-4; D perhaps matches TRBD1 (5 bases). Trimming took off 1 base at V and 2 bases at J, with 6 bases between the two ends. The CDR3 runs 14 residues. Per the germline V gene, CDR1 is SGHTA and CDR2 is FQGNSA.

The rearrangement joins TRBV2 to TRBJ1-2, with D possibly TRBD1 on 6 matching bases. Per the germline V gene, CDR1 is SNHLY and CDR2 is FYNNEI. Trimming pared 4 bases from V and 4 bases from J, leaving 16 bases between. The CDR3 has 15 amino acids. Here the CDR3 DNA reads TGTGCCAGCAGTGTGGGACAAACGGGCCTCTATGGCTACACCTTC. Translated, it gives CASSVGQTGLYGYTF.